This T cell receptor beta chain was observed in a study of shared clonotypes between healthy human individuals (dated by TCRdb to about 2020). For context, the study as a whole: The cohort comprised two women and a few men aged 18 to 49 years. For each donor, three plates each were used for CD4 naive and CD4 memory, two plates were used for CD8 naive, and one plate was used for CD8 memory. Blood TCR repertoires of about 5 healthy adults were deeply sequenced to estimate repertoire size and the extent of clonotype sharing between individuals. Libraries were prepared and TCR repertoires were sequenced by different laboratories using diverse techniques, in order to increase sequencing depth and limit assay-specific biases. Between about 0.9 and 8.9 billion PBMCs per donor were obtained by leukapheresis. General conclusions and limits of the study: The small number of donors limited the genetic and exposure-history diversity represented. Sampling was restricted to blood, and TCR repertoires in tissues likely differ from the TCR repertoires found in blood. Compared with non-shared clonotypes, the clonotypes found in all four sorted-subset donors had higher generation probabilities. Roughly 5% of naive CD4, around 3.6% of naive CD8, about 2.5% of memory CD4, and about 0.4% of memory CD8 clonotypes were shared across a few donors. Even with the large sequencing depth, rarefaction of the sorted-subset datasets indicated that sequencing was incomplete. Pairwise subsampling indicated that sequencing depth was expected to affect the degree of clonotype sharing among donors. Estimated clonotype richness was generally larger for naive than for memory subsets.

In the case of this clone: Its antigen has not been determined. No base-level quality is on record; no much larger clone is a single base apart.

Using the deep immunoSEQ assay, TCR CDR3 regions were amplified from genomic DNA by multiplex PCR. Genomic DNA extracted from each cell subset was distributed evenly over all wells of several immunoSEQ 96-well plates, and each plate served as one replicate. For sorted subsets, roughly 200 ng genomic DNA, equal to 30,000 to 35,000 T cell genomes, was loaded into each replicate PCR. The purified libraries were quantified using a Qubit 3.0 fluorometer, sized with a Bioanalyzer 2100, and then quantified again using the KAPA Library Quantification kit. Every immunoSEQ 96-well plate was sequenced on a dedicated single-read 150-cycle Illumina NextSeq 550 flow cell. From the authors' description of their analysis: Because the immunoSEQ output included only junctional sequences and no quality scores, the filtering could not be the same as the filtering used for full-length reads. Sequences were annotated with PyIR, a Python wrapper for IgBLAST v1.9, using IMGT germline references to assign V/J genes and CDR3. Reads were filtered out if the reads had weak V/J assignments (E-value above 1e-6), no CDR3, stop codons, out-of-frame junctions, or ambiguous translated residues. V3J clonotypes were defined by identical inferred V gene, J gene, and CDR3 amino acid sequence. The percentage overlap between two repertoires was calculated by dividing the number of shared unique clonotypes by the size of the smaller repertoire. RTK rarefaction, the Chao1 estimator, and Recon v2.1 estimates of unobserved clonotypes were used to assess repertoire richness. Generation probabilities for all TCRbeta clonotypes obtained by the gDNA method from a handful of donors were computed using OLGA. The clones in this table, taken by TCRdb from immuneACCESS, are in-frame only. Not every clone is retained; where verified, under half of the shortfall comes from an unresolved V gene, and the cause of the rest is unknown. V, J and clone size are taken as reported in that table, and D and trimming were inferred from the DNA itself. The sample has fewer than 1.8 million clones on record, just under 99% of them singletons. About 0.4% of the sample goes to the ten largest clones.

The donors were healthy, HIV-negative adults who had no recently reported acute infections or vaccinations. Every donor was a Caucasian adult residing in Nashville, Tennessee, USA. CD4+ T cells were enriched through magnetic negative selection, after which naive cells were positively selected on CD45RA and the remaining negative fraction served as the memory subset. Blood was obtained by leukapheresis, after which PBMCs were separated by Ficoll-Histopaque density gradient centrifugation and cryopreserved in liquid nitrogen vapor phase. Analytical flow cytometry was used to check the purity and quantity of every magnetically sorted T cell population. Genomic DNA was isolated from every sorted fraction and measured by UV absorbance on a Nanodrop 2000c. The sequence came from a man aged 25-45 years in good health. The source material was naive CD4+ T cells sorted from blood. The cell subset or site label for this specimen denotes: CD45RA+ positively selected.

In nucleotide form, the sequence is TGTGCCAGCAGTAGGGTGGGTGGAAACACCATATATTTT. Its translation reads: CASSRVGGNTIYF. The receptor chain draws on TRBV9 and TRBJ1-3, with an unclear D gene assignment. V sheds 5 bases and J sheds 3 bases, leaving 9 bases between their ends. The CDR3, cysteine through phenylalanine, is 13 amino acids long. Of the read, only the CDR3 DNA is kept; its 39 bases are in frame from base 1. The CDR1 and CDR2 encoded by the germline V gene are SGDLS and YYNGEE.